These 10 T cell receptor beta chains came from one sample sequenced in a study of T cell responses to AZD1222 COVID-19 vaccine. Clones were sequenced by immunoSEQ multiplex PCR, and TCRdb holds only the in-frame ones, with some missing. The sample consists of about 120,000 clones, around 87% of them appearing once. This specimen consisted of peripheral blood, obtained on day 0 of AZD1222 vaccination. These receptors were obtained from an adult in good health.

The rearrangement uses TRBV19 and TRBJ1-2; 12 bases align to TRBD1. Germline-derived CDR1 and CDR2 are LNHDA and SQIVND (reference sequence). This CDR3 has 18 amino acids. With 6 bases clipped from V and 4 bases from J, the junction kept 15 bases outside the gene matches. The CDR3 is CASSPTGTGGPTFYGYTF. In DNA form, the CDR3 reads TGTGCCAGTAGCCCGACCGGGACAGGGGGCCCTACCTTCTATGGCTACACCTTC. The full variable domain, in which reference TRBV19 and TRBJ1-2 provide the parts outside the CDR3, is DGGITQSPKYLFRKEGQNVTLSCEQNLNHDAMYWYRQDPGQGLRLIYYSQIVNDFQKGDIAEGYSVSREKKESFPLTVTSAQKNPTAFYLCASSPTGTGGPTFYGYTFGSGTRLTVV.

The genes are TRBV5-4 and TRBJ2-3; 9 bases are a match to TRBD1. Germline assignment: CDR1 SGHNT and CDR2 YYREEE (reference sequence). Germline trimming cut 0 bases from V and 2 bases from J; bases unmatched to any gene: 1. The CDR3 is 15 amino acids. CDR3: CASSLGQGDTDTQYF. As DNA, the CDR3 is TGTGCCAGCAGCTTGGGACAGGGGGACACAGATACGCAGTATTTT.

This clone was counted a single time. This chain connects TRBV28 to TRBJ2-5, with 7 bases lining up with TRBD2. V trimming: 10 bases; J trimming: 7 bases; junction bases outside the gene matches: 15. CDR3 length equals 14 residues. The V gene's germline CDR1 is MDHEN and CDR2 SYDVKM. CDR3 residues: CATTLGRSVGTQYF. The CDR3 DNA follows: TGTGCCACTACCCTCGGGAGGTCCGTGGGGACCCAGTACTTC.

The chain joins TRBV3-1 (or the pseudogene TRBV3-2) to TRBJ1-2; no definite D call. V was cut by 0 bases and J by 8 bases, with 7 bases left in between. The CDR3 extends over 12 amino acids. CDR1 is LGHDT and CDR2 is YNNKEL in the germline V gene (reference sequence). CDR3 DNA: TGTGCCAGCAGCCAAGATCAGAGAGGCTACACCTTC. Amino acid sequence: CASSQDQRGYTF.

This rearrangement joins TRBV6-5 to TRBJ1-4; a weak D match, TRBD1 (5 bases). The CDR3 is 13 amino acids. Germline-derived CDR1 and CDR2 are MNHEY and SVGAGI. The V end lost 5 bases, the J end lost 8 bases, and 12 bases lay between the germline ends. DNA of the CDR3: TGTGCCAGCAGTCCTGACAGAACCGAAAAACTGTTTTTT. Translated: CASSPDRTEKLFF.

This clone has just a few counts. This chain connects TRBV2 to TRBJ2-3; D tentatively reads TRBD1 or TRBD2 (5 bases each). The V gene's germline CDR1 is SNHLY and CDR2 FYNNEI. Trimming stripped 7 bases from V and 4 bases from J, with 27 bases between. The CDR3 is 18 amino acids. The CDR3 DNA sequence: TGTGCCAGCACCCACACTAGAGCAAAACTTTTAGGGGCAGATACGCAGTATTTT. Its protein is CASTHTRAKLLGADTQYF. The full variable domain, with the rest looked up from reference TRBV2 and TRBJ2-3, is EPEVTQTPSHQVTQMGQEVILRCVPISNHLYFYWYRQILGQKVEFLVSFYNNEISEKSEIFDDQFSVERPDGSNFTLKIRSTKLEDSAMYFCASTHTRAKLLGADTQYFGPGTRLTVL.

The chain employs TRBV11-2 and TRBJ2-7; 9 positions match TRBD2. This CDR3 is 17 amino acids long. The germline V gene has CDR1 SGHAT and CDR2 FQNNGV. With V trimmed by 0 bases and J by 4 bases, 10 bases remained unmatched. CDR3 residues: CASSLEMGLAGYYEQYF. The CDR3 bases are TGTGCCAGCAGCTTAGAAATGGGCCTAGCGGGATATTACGAGCAGTACTTC.

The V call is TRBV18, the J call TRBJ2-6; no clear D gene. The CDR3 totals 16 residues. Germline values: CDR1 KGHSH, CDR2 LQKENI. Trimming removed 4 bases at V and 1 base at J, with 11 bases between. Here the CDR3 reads CASSLKTLSGANVLTF. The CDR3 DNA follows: TGTGCCAGCTCACTCAAGACACTGTCTGGGGCCAACGTCCTGACTTTC. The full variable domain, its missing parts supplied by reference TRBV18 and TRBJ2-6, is NAGVMQNPRHLVRRRGQEARLRCSPMKGHSHVYWYRQLPEEGLKFMVYLQKENIIDESGMPKERFSAEFPKEGPSILRIQQVVRGDSAAYFCASSLKTLSGANVLTFGAGSRLTVL.

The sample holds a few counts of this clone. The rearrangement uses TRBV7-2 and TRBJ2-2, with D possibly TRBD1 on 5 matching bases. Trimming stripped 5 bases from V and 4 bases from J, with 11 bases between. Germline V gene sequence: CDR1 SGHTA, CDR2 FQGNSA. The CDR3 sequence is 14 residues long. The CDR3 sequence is CASSLQGSTGELFF. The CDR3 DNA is TGTGCCAGCAGCCTTCAGGGATCCACCGGGGAGCTGTTTTTT.

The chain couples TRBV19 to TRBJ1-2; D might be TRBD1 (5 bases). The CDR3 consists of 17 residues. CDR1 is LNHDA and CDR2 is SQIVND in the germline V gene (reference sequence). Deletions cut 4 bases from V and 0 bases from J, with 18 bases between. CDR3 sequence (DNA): TGTGCCAGTAGTACGCATCGGGGAGGGACCGCTAACTATGGCTACACCTTC. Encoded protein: CASSTHRGGTANYGYTF.